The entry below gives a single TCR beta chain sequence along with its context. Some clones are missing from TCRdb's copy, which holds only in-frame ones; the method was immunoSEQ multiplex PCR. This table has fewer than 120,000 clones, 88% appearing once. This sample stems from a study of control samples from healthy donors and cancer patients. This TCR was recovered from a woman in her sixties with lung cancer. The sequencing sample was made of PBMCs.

The DNA for the CDR3 is TGTGCCAGCAGCCCCGCTTCGGGACAAGAGATCTACACCTTC. It is translated as CASSPASGQEIYTF. This rearrangement joins TRBV7-2 to TRBJ1-2; D may be TRBD1 (6 bases). The CDR3 runs to 14 residues. Trimming pared 5 bases from V and 10 bases from J, leaving 20 bases between. Germline CDR1 reads SGHTA; CDR2 reads FQGNSA. Based on the CDR3 plus reference TRBV7-2 and TRBJ1-2, the full variable domain is GAGVSQSPSNKVTEKGKDVELRCDPISGHTALYWYRQSLGQGLEFLIYFQGNSAPDKSGLPSDRFSAERTGGSVSTLTIQRTQQEDSAVYLCASSPASGQEIYTFGSGTRLTVV.